The present T cell receptor (beta chain) was sequenced within a study of cytomegalovirus exposure and HLA in healthy donors. Findings of the study overall: High sensitivity and specificity were reportedly achieved when the classifier diagnosed cytomegalovirus status. One later analysis, an examination of the 100 to 150 validation repertoires, found that first-cohort TCR clusters tended to co-occur in them. In vitro testing confirmed a few CMV-associated chains as specific for CMV antigens.

On this clone: Antigen: not known.

Libraries were prepared by immunoSEQ multiplex PCR; TCRdb keeps only in-frame clonotypes and omits some of them. Of 150,000 to 180,000 clones listed, approximately 86% were seen once; the top ten hold about 20%. This CDR3 contains 15 residues. Per the germline V gene, CDR1 is LNHDA and CDR2 is SQIVND (reference sequence). V shed 5 bases and J 5 bases; nucleotides not matched to a gene: 11. The V and J genes are TRBV19 and TRBJ2-7; 8 bases are shared with TRBD1. The TCR comes from a man younger than 35 in good health and CMV-seropositive. What was sequenced was PBMCs. The CDR3 coding sequence is TGTGCCAGTAGTGGAGTCGGGGACAGGATTCACGAGCAGTACTTC. This encodes CASSGVGDRIHEQYF. Based on the CDR3 plus reference TRBV19 and TRBJ2-7, the full variable domain is DGGITQSPKYLFRKEGQNVTLSCEQNLNHDAMYWYRQDPGQGLRLIYYSQIVNDFQKGDIAEGYSVSREKKESFPLTVTSAQKNPTAFYLCASSGVGDRIHEQYFGPGTRLTVT.